The sequence of this TCR beta chain was determined in a study of T cell repertoires in cytomegalovirus infection. In the study overall: The study used recently identified HLA-C-restricted and well-studied HLA-B-restricted CMV epitopes. Public TCR beta signature analysis indicated the presence of both CMV infection and matching HLA type.

Each CDR3 protein is one row after TCRdb ran MiXCR on the reads. The data contain roughly 500,000 distinct CDR3 sequences, around 35% of them singletons. Turning to this clonotype: Its antigen is undetermined.

Regarding the study as a whole: Cumulative public TCR beta family frequency identified carriers of CMV plus the relevant HLA. HLA-C-restricted TCR beta clonotypes specific for CMV led the ex vivo response.

The ends were cut back, 11 bases at V and 0 bases at J, with 11 bases in the middle. The CDR3 contains 13 residues. From germline, CDR1 is LNHDA and CDR2 SQIVND (reference sequence). The sequence was obtained from a human donor in good health (CMV status not recorded). Some clones in this sample may be carry-over from other donors' samples. This rearrangement joins TRBV19 to TRBJ1-3; possible D gene TRBD1, 5 bases. The material was cultured PBMCs, obtained from culture after CMV antigen stimulation. Here the CDR3 DNA reads TGTGCCGGAAGACAGAGCTCTGGAAACACCATATATTTT. Protein: CAGRQSSGNTIYF.